These 25 T cell receptor beta chains originate from one sample sequenced in a study of OX40 agonist ivuxolimab in advanced cancers. Assay: immunoSEQ multiplex PCR; the TCRdb copy retains only in-frame clones and omits some. In the table there are just under 65,000 clones, roughly four fifths of which are singletons. The source material was CD4+ or CD8+ T cells sorted from blood, sampled in a trial of the OX40 agonist ivuxolimab. These receptors came from an adult with an advanced solid tumor such as melanoma, head and neck, liver or kidney cancer.

J is TRBJ2-2 and V is TRBV7-3; TRBD2 is a possible D gene (6 bases). V was clipped by 5 bases and J by 4 bases, with 20 bases between them. Germline V gene lookup returns CDR1 SGHTA and CDR2 FQGTGA. The CDR3 spans 17 residues. CDR3 DNA sequence: TGTGCCAGCAGCCGAAGGTCACGGGGGTTGGGCACCGGGGAGCTGTTTTTT. This sequence encodes CASSRRSRGLGTGELFF. Complete variable domain (other parts from reference TRBV7-3 and TRBJ2-2): GAGVSQTPSNKVTEKGKYVELRCDPISGHTALYWYRQSLGQGPEFLIYFQGTGAADDSGLPNDRFFAVRPEGSVSTLKIQRTERGDSAVYLCASSRRSRGLGTGELFFGEGSRLTVL.

The chain combines TRBV5-1 with TRBJ2-5; possible D gene TRBD1, 5 bases. V was pared by 0 bases and J by 4 bases, with 7 bases between. This CDR3 is built from 13 residues. Per germline, CDR1 SGHRS and CDR2 YFSETQ. CDR3 DNA sequence: TGCGCCAGCAGCTTGGTAGGGGTAGAGACCCAGTACTTC. The encoded protein is CASSLVGVETQYF.

The chain carries TRBV5-8 and TRBJ2-5, with D unresolved. Deletions cut 5 bases from V and 1 base from J, with 9 bases between. The CDR3 has 13 residues. Germline CDR1 reads SGHTS; CDR2 reads YDEGEE. The CDR3 is CASRGPPQETQYF. DNA of the CDR3: TGTGCCAGCAGAGGACCACCCCAAGAGACCCAGTACTTC.

This chain uses TRBV7-3 with TRBJ2-3; a weak D match, TRBD2 (6 bases). Germline CDR1 SGHTA, CDR2 FQGTGA. Trimming pared 6 bases from V and 2 bases from J, leaving 9 bases between. CDR3 size: 13 residues. The CDR3 nucleotides are TGTGCCAGCAGTCCTAGCGTCACAGATACGCAGTATTTT. Its protein is CASSPSVTDTQYF.

V gene TRBV7-2 combines with J gene TRBJ2-2; 8 nucleotides agree with TRBD2. From germline, CDR1 is SGHTA and CDR2 FQGNSA. The CDR3 runs to 16 residues. V shed 4 bases, J shed 6 bases, and the junction held 10 bases outside the gene matches. As DNA, the CDR3 is TGTGCCAGCAGCTCCTCCCCGACTAGCGTGTCCGGGGAGCTGTTTTTT. This sequence encodes CASSSSPTSVSGELFF.

The chain combines TRBV18 with TRBJ2-5; TRBD1 aligns across 7 bases. Germline V gives CDR1 KGHSH, CDR2 LQKENI. CDR3 size: 16 residues. V lost 1 base to trimming and J lost 2 bases; unmatched junction nucleotides: 7. In DNA, the CDR3 is TGTGCCAGCTCACCACGGACAGGAGGAGGTCAAGAGACCCAGTACTTC. Translating it yields CASSPRTGGGQETQYF.

The rearrangement uses TRBV11-1 and TRBJ1-1; no clear D. The ends were cut back, 4 bases at V and 2 bases at J, with 14 bases in the middle. Per germline, CDR1 SGHAT and CDR2 FQDESV (reference sequence). This CDR3 has 15 amino acids. CDR3 residues: CASSSKTGSNTEAFF. In nucleotides, the CDR3 is TGTGCCAGCAGCTCGAAGACGGGTAGTAACACTGAAGCTTTCTTT.

The V call is TRBV28, the J call TRBJ1-2; D call uncertain. The V gene lost 3 bases and the J gene lost 4 bases, with 15 bases spanning the gap. The CDR3 loop spans 15 amino acids. In germline, CDR1 is MDHEN, CDR2 SYDVKM. The CDR3, as DNA: TGTGCCAGCAGTTTGGGATCCGAACGTGGCTATGGCTACACCTTC. Translation gives CASSLGSERGYGYTF.

The chain couples TRBV15 to TRBJ2-1; 7 bases line up with TRBD1. V trimming: 1 base; J trimming: 8 bases; junction bases outside the gene matches: 5. Germline V gene sequence: CDR1 LNHNV, CDR2 YYDKDF (reference sequence). The CDR3 spans 14 residues. The CDR3 DNA reads TGTGCCACCAGCAGAGGCCAGGGGGATGATGAGCAGTTCTTC. Translated: CATSRGQGDDEQFF.

The CDR3 region is CASSPDKGERSYEQYF. CDR3 DNA sequence: TGTGCCAGCAGCCCCGATAAGGGGGAGCGATCCTACGAGCAGTACTTC. V gene TRBV4-2 combines with J gene TRBJ2-7; D might be TRBD1 (6 bases). The CDR3 contains 16 residues. The germline CDR1 and CDR2 sequences are LGHNA and YNFKEQ. V lost 4 bases, J lost 1 base, and 17 bases lay in between.

This chain connects TRBV18 to TRBJ1-2, with a weak D call TRBD1 (5 bases). CDR1 is KGHSH and CDR2 is LQKENI in the germline V gene. V lost 5 bases, J lost 4 bases, and 11 bases lay in between. The CDR3 contains 13 residues. The CDR3 bases are TGTGCCAGCTCATCGGGACCGTTCTATGGCTACACCTTC. As protein: CASSSGPFYGYTF.

V gene TRBV6-1 combines with J gene TRBJ1-2; D is possibly TRBD1 (5 bases). This CDR3 contains 13 residues. The V gene's germline CDR1 is MNHNS and CDR2 SASEGT. The V end lost 3 bases, the J end lost 4 bases, and 9 bases lay between the germline ends. CDR3 DNA: TGTGCCAGCAGTGAGGCGGGGGGCTATGGCTACACCTTC. Its protein product is CASSEAGGYGYTF.

J is TRBJ2-1 and V is TRBV6-6, with 7 bases matching TRBD1. J was trimmed by 3 bases and V by 5 bases; bases with no gene match: 10. The CDR3 spans 16 residues. Germline V gives CDR1 MNHNY, CDR2 SVGAGI (reference sequence). The CDR3 protein is CASSAAGGNYYNEQFF. The CDR3 DNA sequence: TGTGCCAGCAGTGCTGCAGGGGGAAACTACTACAATGAGCAGTTCTTC.

This chain connects TRBV4-3 to TRBJ2-3; tentative D call: TRBD2 (5 bases). Trimming took 0 bases from V and 9 from J, leaving 10 bases between them. Looked up from germline, CDR1 is LGHNA and CDR2 is YSLEER. This CDR3 has 13 amino acids. The chain's CDR3 is CASSQEDWRTQYF. Written as DNA, the CDR3 is TGCGCCAGCAGCCAAGAGGATTGGAGGACGCAGTATTTT.

The chain recombines TRBV4-2 with TRBJ2-7; D unresolved. The CDR3 loop spans 14 amino acids. Germline V gene lookup returns CDR1 LGHNA and CDR2 YNFKEQ. V lost 1 base, J lost 0 bases, and 7 bases lay in between. The CDR3 loop is CASSQAPDSYEQYF. CDR3 nucleotides: TGTGCCAGCAGCCAAGCCCCAGACTCCTACGAGCAGTACTTC.

This chain uses TRBV5-1 with TRBJ1-3; no clear D gene. Trimming stripped 5 bases from V and 2 bases from J, with 5 bases between. CDR3 length: 12 amino acids. Germline V gene sequence: CDR1 SGHRS, CDR2 YFSETQ. CDR3 sequence (DNA): TGCGCCAGCAGTCTAACTGGAAACACCATATATTTT. This gives the protein CASSLTGNTIYF.

The rearrangement joins TRBV7-9 to TRBJ2-5, with D hard to call. The J call is doubtful: the DNA matches TRBJ2-7 better. The germline V gene encodes CDR1 SEHNR and CDR2 FQNEAQ (reference sequence). This CDR3 contains 14 residues. CDR3 protein: CASSLTDGSYEQYF. For the CDR3, the DNA is TGTGCCAGCAGCTTAACGGACGGCTCCTACGAGCAGTACTTC.

The V gene is TRBV28, the J gene TRBJ2-7; TRBD2 might be the D (6 bases). This CDR3 is 16 amino acids long. The V gene lost 4 bases and the J gene lost 3 bases, with 19 bases spanning the gap. CDR1 is MDHEN, CDR2 SYDVKM, per germline. CDR3 sequence (DNA): TGTGCCAGCAGTTCCTCCGGGACTTTGGAACTCTACGAGCAGTACTTC. This encodes CASSSSGTLELYEQYF.

The chain links TRBV5-4 to TRBJ1-2; D is unresolved. This CDR3 comprises 12 residues. Trimming shortened V by 2 bases and J by 0 bases, and 2 bases separated the two germline ends. The germline V gene encodes CDR1 SGHNT and CDR2 YYREEE (reference sequence). The CDR3 sequence is CASSFPNYGYTF. The DNA for the CDR3 is TGTGCCAGCAGCTTTCCTAACTATGGCTACACCTTC. Filled out from reference TRBV5-4 and TRBJ1-2, the complete variable domain reads ETGVTQSPTHLIKTRGQQVTLRCSSQSGHNTVSWYQQALGQGPQFIFQYYREEENGRGNFPPRFSGLQFPNYSSELNVNALELDDSALYLCASSFPNYGYTFGSGTRLTVV.

In this sample, this clone turned up a few times. The V and J genes are TRBV4-1 and TRBJ1-6; 9 bases are a match to TRBD1. The CDR3 extends over 15 amino acids. With V trimmed by 4 bases and J by 6 bases, 4 bases remained unmatched. CDR1 is MGHRA, CDR2 YSYEKL, per germline. DNA for the CDR3: TGCGCCAGCAGCCCTTCGACAGGGGGTAATTCACCCCTCCACTTT. Translated: CASSPSTGGNSPLHF.

This clone was detected only a few times. V usage is TRBV19 and J usage is TRBJ1-6; the D is unclear. The V gene's germline CDR1 is LNHDA and CDR2 SQIVND (reference sequence). The CDR3 loop spans 16 amino acids. Trimming stripped 6 bases from V and 0 bases from J, with 12 bases between. CDR3 in amino acids: CASSSVGSSYNSPLHF. The CDR3 DNA is TGTGCCAGTAGCTCTGTGGGGAGCTCCTATAATTCACCCCTCCACTTT. The complete variable domain, with remaining parts taken from reference TRBV19 and TRBJ1-6, reads DGGITQSPKYLFRKEGQNVTLSCEQNLNHDAMYWYRQDPGQGLRLIYYSQIVNDFQKGDIAEGYSVSREKKESFPLTVTSAQKNPTAFYLCASSSVGSSYNSPLHFGNGTRLTVT.

The chain employs TRBV6-5 and TRBJ1-1, with D perhaps matching TRBD1 (6 bases). The CDR3 is made up of 13 amino acids. Trimming stripped 2 bases from V and 10 bases from J, with 14 bases between. Per the germline V gene, CDR1 is MNHEY and CDR2 is SVGAGI. The CDR3 sequence: CASSYAPGAGAFF. The CDR3 DNA sequence: TGTGCCAGCAGTTACGCCCCAGGGGCGGGAGCTTTCTTT.

This chain links TRBV29-1 with TRBJ2-7; perhaps TRBD1 as D (6 bases). CDR1 and CDR2 (germline): SQVTM, ANQGSEA. This CDR3 region has 12 residues. Trimming shortened V by 3 bases and J by 3 bases, and 9 bases separated the two germline ends. CDR3: CSVDRGGYEQYF. CDR3 sequence (DNA): TGCAGCGTTGACAGGGGCGGCTACGAGCAGTACTTC.

The rearrangement uses TRBV5-4 and TRBJ2-5; 8 nucleotides align to TRBD1. The CDR3 is 15 amino acids. V lost 4 bases and J lost 5; bases outside the gene matches: 10. Germline values: CDR1 SGHNT, CDR2 YYREEE (reference sequence). The CDR3 here is CASSHKGQGGETQYF. The CDR3 DNA reads as TGTGCCAGCAGCCATAAAGGACAGGGTGGGGAGACCCAGTACTTC.

The chain uses TRBV10-3 and TRBJ1-2, with 10 positions matching TRBD1. V dropped 4 bases and J dropped 6; count of bases not matched to a gene: 11. The CDR3 is 16 amino acids. CDR1 and CDR2 from the germline V gene are ENHRY and SYGVKD. The CDR3 sequence: CAISGPGTGDTHGYTF. DNA for the CDR3: TGTGCCATCAGTGGCCCCGGGACAGGGGACACCCATGGCTACACCTTC.